This T cell receptor (beta chain) comes out of a study of blood T cell repertoires in COVID-19. The overall study: The United States, Italy and Spain supplied acute and convalescent COVID-19 samples.

Participants were aged about 18 to 100 years, lived in about 26 US areas, and enrolled virtually. Original analysis: Estimates of nucleated cell counts were drawn from the amplification of reference gene primers. Produced via immunoSEQ multiplex PCR; TCRdb's table is partial and in-frame only. V, J and clone size reflect that table, while D and trimming were determined from the DNA. The sample yields hundreds of thousands of clones, around 80% seen once. CDR3 length: 12 residues. Germline CDR1 reads GTSNPN; CDR2 reads SVGIG (reference sequence). The V gene lost 2 bases and the J gene lost 2 bases, with 6 bases spanning the gap.

The chain carries TRBV30 and TRBJ2-5; D may be TRBD2 (5 bases). Source material: PBMCs or T cells enriched from blood (not recorded which). The sequence came from a young man with acute COVID-19. DNA of the CDR3: TGTGCCTGGAGTTCGGGGCAAGAGACCCAGTACTTC. Protein: CAWSSGQETQYF.